This T cell receptor (beta chain) emerged from a study of cytomegalovirus exposure and HLA in healthy donors. The PCR made use of 60 Vbeta and 13 Jbeta primers. Method: immunoSEQ multiplex PCR; TCRdb's copy keeps in-frame clones and lacks some. The sample has under 100,000 clones, around three quarters seen once. Points on this clone: The antigen remains unidentified.

Germline V gene sequence: CDR1 LNHDA, CDR2 SQIVND (reference sequence). V lost 2 bases and J 2 bases, leaving 8 bases between the germline ends. This CDR3 has 14 residues. Findings of the study overall: Most of the TCR beta V segments (in an earlier analysis) were productive either about 87% or about 30% of the time. It was reportedly the case that the classifier diagnosed cytomegalovirus status with high specificity and sensitivity. The study listed roughly 150 cytomegalovirus-associated TCR beta chains.

The receptor was derived from a man aged 40-49 years in good health and CMV-seronegative. The sample was PBMCs. The chain is built from TRBV19 and TRBJ2-3, with D perhaps matching TRBD1 (5 bases). The CDR3 DNA is TGTGCCAGTAGTATATCAGGGTCCACAGATACGCAGTATTTT. Protein: CASSISGSTDTQYF.